The rows below give T cell receptor beta chains drawn from one sample of a study of spatial heterogeneity in lung cancer. One entry per CDR3 protein results from TCRdb running MiXCR on the 5' RACE reads. The table includes over 75,000 distinct CDR3 sequences, approximately 20% detected once. The source material was PBMCs, sampled at surgery. These receptors came from a male donor with early-stage non-small cell lung cancer. Both conserved end residues are part of each CDR3. The D gene is left open where the match is weak. Some rows have no size entry. The others give once, few or many, or a class for an expanded clone.

D	V	J	size	DNA	CDR3
.	TRBV7-2	TRBJ2-3	once	TGTGCCAGCAGCCTACGTAGATCTAGCACAGATACGCAGTATTTT	CASSLRRSSTDTQYF
.	TRBV6-6	TRBJ1-1	.	TGTGCCAGCAGTTCCACGGTCACTGAAGCTTTCTTT	CASSSTVTEAFF
TRBD1	TRBV6-5	TRBJ1-1	.	TGTGCCAGCAGGTTGGACAGGGTGAACACTGAAGCTTTCTTT	CASRLDRVNTEAFF
.	TRBV10-3	TRBJ1-5	medium-sized	TGTGCCATCAGTGACCCCACCGGACAGAACAATCAGCCCCAGCATTTT	CAISDPTGQNNQPQHF
.	TRBV3-1	TRBJ2-2	.	TGTGCCAGCAGCCAAGTGCGGTCGGGGAGTTCCGGGGAGCTGTTTTTT	CASSQVRSGSSGELFF
.	TRBV5-1	TRBJ2-3	.	TGCGCCAGCAGCTTGGCGGGAGTTGGGGCAGATACGCAGTATTTT	CASSLAGVGADTQYF
TRBD1	TRBV14	TRBJ1-1	few	TGTGCCAGCAGCCCCGTCGGACAGGGCACTGAAGCTTTCTTT	CASSPVGQGTEAFF
.	TRBV18	TRBJ2-2	few	TGTGCCAGCTCACCCGGACAGAGTAACACCGGGGAGCTGTTTTTT	CASSPGQSNTGELFF
.	TRBV3-2	TRBJ2-4	.	TGTGCCAGCAGCCAAGATCGGGGGGGCAGGGCCAAAAACATTCAGTACTTC	CASSQDRGGRAKNIQYF
.	TRBV29-1	TRBJ2-7	few	TGCAGCGTTGGCGAGCTCCGTACCTACGAGCAGTACTTC	CSVGELRTYEQYF
TRBD1	TRBV12-3/TRBV12-4	TRBJ2-7	many	TGTGCCAGCAGTTTCGGGACAGAAAGCTACGAGCAGTACTTC	CASSFGTESYEQYF
.	TRBV18	TRBJ2-2	few	TGTGCCAGCTCACCACCGACCGGGGAGCTGTTTTTT	CASSPPTGELFF
.	TRBV4-3	TRBJ2-1	few	TGCGCCAGCAGCCAAGGTGGGCTGGCACAGGTGCAGTTCTTC	CASSQGGLAQVQFF
TRBD2	TRBV7-2	TRBJ2-1	.	TGTGCCAGCAGATTCGGACTAGCGGGAGTCGATGAGCAGTTCTTC	CASRFGLAGVDEQFF
.	TRBV11-2	TRBJ2-1	few	TGTGCCAGCACCCCTTCCGGGAACTCCTACAATGAGCAGTTCTTC	CASTPSGNSYNEQFF
TRBD1	TRBV12-3/TRBV12-4	TRBJ2-7	.	TGTGCCAGCAGTTTAGTGGGGACGGGACAGGAGAACGAGCAGTACTTC	CASSLVGTGQENEQYF
.	TRBV29-1	TRBJ1-4	many	TGCAGCGTTGGGAAGGGAGCAACTAATGAAAAACTGTTTTTT	CSVGKGATNEKLFF
.	TRBV6-4	TRBJ2-2	.	TGTGCCAGCATATCTGGGAGGTTTTTCACCGGGGAGCTGTTTTTT	CASISGRFFTGELFF
TRBD1	TRBV7-9	TRBJ2-5	few	TGTGCCAGCAGTTTCCGGGACAGGGACCAAGAGACCCAGTACTTC	CASSFRDRDQETQYF
.	TRBV4-2	TRBJ1-4	.	TGTGCCAGCAGCCAAGGTAACAGCCTCGAGGGGGAAAAACTGTTTTTT	CASSQGNSLEGEKLFF
.	TRBV28	TRBJ2-3	.	TGTGCCAGCAGGCGTGCAGGGGCAGATACGCAGTATTTT	CASRRAGADTQYF
.	TRBV20-1	TRBJ1-4	.	TGCAGTGCGCAAAGGGACGTGCGGACAAATGAAAAACTGTTTTTT	CSAQRDVRTNEKLFF
.	TRBV4-1	TRBJ2-1	few	TGCGCCAGCAGCCAAGATTTGGGCGGAGACCAGGGTTACAATGAGCAGTTCTTC	CASSQDLGGDQGYNEQFF
TRBD2	TRBV27	TRBJ2-7	many	TGTGCCAGCATTGGCGCGGGGGCCTACGAGCAGTACTTC	CASIGAGAYEQYF
.	TRBV7-6	TRBJ2-7	few	TGTGCCAGCGGGAGCCCTGGGTCGGAGCAGTACTTC	CASGSPGSEQYF
.	TRBV20-1	TRBJ2-7	.	TGCAGTGCTAGAATCCCAGGGGCCGAGCAGTACTTC	CSARIPGAEQYF
.	TRBV6-2/TRBV6-3	TRBJ2-7	.	TGTGCCAGCAGTACCGCCGCGGTGCAGTACTTC	CASSTAAVQYF
.	TRBV5-4	TRBJ1-2	.	TGTGCCAGCAGCTTGGGTATCGGAAGGGGCGGCTACACCTTC	CASSLGIGRGGYTF
.	TRBV9	TRBJ2-7	few	TGTGCCAGCAGCGTCGCCGGGACCCAGGAGGGCGAGCAGTACTTC	CASSVAGTQEGEQYF
.	TRBV28	TRBJ1-2	.	TGTGCCAGCAGTTTTGCAGTTAACTATGGCTACACCTTC	CASSFAVNYGYTF
TRBD2	TRBV18	TRBJ2-5	.	TGTGCCAGCTCAGCAACTAGCGGTACTGAGGAGACCCAGTACTTC	CASSATSGTEETQYF
.	TRBV5-1	TRBJ2-2	.	TGCGCCAGCAGGGGGGGGGCCGGACGACCTCCAGCCACCGGGGAGCTGTTTTTT	CASRGGAGRPPATGELFF
TRBD1	TRBV30	TRBJ1-4	.	TGTGCCGGACAGGGGAGGGGTGATAAACTGTTTTTT	CAGQGRGDKLFF
.	TRBV6-1	TRBJ1-4	few	TGTGCCAGCAGTGAGGGCCAAACTAATGAAAAACTGTTTTTT	CASSEGQTNEKLFF
TRBD1	TRBV29-1	TRBJ1-1	many	TGCAGCGTTGTTTCATCTATCGGGGGACAGGAGAACACTGAAGCTTTCTTT	CSVVSSIGGQENTEAFF
TRBD2	TRBV9	TRBJ2-1	.	TGTGCCAGCAGCGCGGCACTAGCGGGAGGGCTAAATGAGCAGTTCTTC	CASSAALAGGLNEQFF
.	TRBV6-5	TRBJ1-6	.	TGTGCCAGCAGTTACAACAGGGTAATTTCACCCCTCCACTTT	CASSYNRVISPLHF
TRBD1	TRBV18	TRBJ1-1	.	TGTGCCAGCTCACTCCGGGACAGTGGGAACACTGAAGCTTTCTTT	CASSLRDSGNTEAFF
TRBD1	TRBV3-1	TRBJ1-1	.	TGTGCCAGCAGCCGGGGACAGCTTTACACTGAAGCTTTCTTT	CASSRGQLYTEAFF
.	TRBV28	TRBJ2-1	many	TGTGCCAGCAGTTCATATACCGCCGAAAGCAGTCACAATGAGCAGTTCTTC	CASSSYTAESSHNEQFF
TRBD1	TRBV28	TRBJ1-2	few	TGTGCCAGCAGTTTAACAGGGGAGAAGGGCTACACCTTC	CASSLTGEKGYTF
TRBD1	TRBV25-1	TRBJ1-1	.	TGTGCCAGCAGTGAACAGACAGGGTTTGAAGCTTTCTTT	CASSEQTGFEAFF
.	TRBV12-3/TRBV12-4	TRBJ2-7	few	TGTGCCAGCAGTTCGCGGGACTCAGGGGACTACGAGCAGTACTTC	CASSSRDSGDYEQYF
.	TRBV7-3	TRBJ2-1	.	TGTGCCAGCAGCTTAAGGGACTCCTACAATGAGCAGTTCTTC	CASSLRDSYNEQFF